A single sample gave rise to the 18 T cell receptor beta chains below, sequenced in a study of cytomegalovirus exposure and HLA in healthy donors (dated by TCRdb to 2015 to 2018). Libraries were prepared through the immunoSEQ multiplex PCR assay. The multiplex PCR relied on a mix of 60 forward primers for TCR Vbeta segments and 13 reverse primers for TCR Jbeta segments. TCRdb carries this immuneACCESS record with in-frame sequences only. Its versions omit some clonotypes, under half of them owing to an unresolved V gene in the studies checked, with the rest unexplained. This sample gives about 97,000 clones in total; about 81% of them show up just once. The top ten constitute more than 4.5% of the sample. Specimen: PBMCs. The receptor set was obtained from a man in his forties in good health and CMV-seropositive.

The chain has TRBV7-6 and TRBJ1-3; TRBD1 aligns across 9 bases. The germline V gene encodes CDR1 SGHVS and CDR2 FNYEAQ. V shed 5 bases, J shed 4 bases, and the junction held 0 bases outside the gene matches. The CDR3 runs 13 residues. CDR3 amino acids: CASSGQGGNTIYF. CDR3 in DNA: TGTGCCAGCAGCGGACAGGGGGGAAACACCATATATTTT.

In this sample, this clone turned up a few times. The chain employs TRBV29-1 and TRBJ2-3; maybe TRBD1 (6 bases). This CDR3 is built from 13 residues. The V and J ends lost 7 bases and 2 bases respectively, with 13 bases between them. From germline, CDR1 is SQVTM and CDR2 ANQGSEA. The CDR3 coding sequence is TGCAGCGCCGGGACAAGGGTCACAGATACGCAGTATTTT. Its protein is CSAGTRVTDTQYF.

The chain joins TRBV2 to TRBJ1-2; 7 nucleotides align to TRBD1. This CDR3 contains 12 residues. Germline V CDR1 and CDR2: SNHLY, FYNNEI. V lost 2 bases, J lost 6 bases, and 0 bases stayed unmatched. CDR3 sequence reads: CASSEQGDGYTF. The CDR3, as DNA: TGTGCCAGCAGTGAACAGGGGGATGGCTACACCTTC.

V and J are TRBV9 and TRBJ1-2; 7 bases are a match to TRBD1. The CDR3 spans 16 residues. Per germline, CDR1 SGDLS and CDR2 YYNGEE. Germline trimming cut 0 bases from V and 0 bases from J; bases unmatched to any gene: 5. The CDR3 loop reads CASSVGAGGTNYGYTF. DNA for the CDR3: TGTGCCAGCAGCGTAGGGGCAGGGGGGACTAACTATGGCTACACCTTC.

This clone was detected only a few times. CDR3 bases: TGCGCCAGCAAGACTAGCGGGGAAGATACGCAGTATTTT. Protein: CASKTSGEDTQYF. The chain couples TRBV10-2 to TRBJ2-3; 11 nucleotides line up with TRBD2. The trim removed 7 bases at V and 5 bases at J, leaving 2 bases unmatched. CDR1 is WSHSY and CDR2 is SAAADI in the germline V gene. CDR3 size: 13 residues.

The rearrangement links TRBV7-8 to TRBJ1-3; D gene uncertain. From germline, CDR1 is SGHVS and CDR2 FQNEAQ. This CDR3 has 14 amino acids. Deletions cut 2 bases from V and 0 bases from J, with 5 bases between. The CDR3 protein is CASSLTVSGNTIYF. The CDR3 bases are TGTGCCAGCAGCTTAACAGTCTCTGGAAACACCATATATTTT.

The chain joins TRBV5-4 to TRBJ2-5; TRBD2 aligns across 11 bases. After removal of 4 bases from V and 5 bases from J, the junction contained 7 bases not matched to a gene. The germline V gene has CDR1 SGHNT and CDR2 YYREEE (reference sequence). The CDR3 is 15 residues long. The CDR3 sequence is CASSETSGSSETQYF. CDR3 coding DNA: TGTGCCAGCAGCGAAACTAGCGGGAGCTCTGAGACCCAGTACTTC.

The V and J genes are TRBV20-1 and TRBJ2-1, with D possibly being TRBD2 (5 bases). This CDR3 is 11 amino acids long. V shed 4 bases and J shed 9 bases, with 10 bases lying between them. Germline-derived CDR1 and CDR2 are DFQATT and SNEGSKA (reference sequence). CDR3 loop: CSATTSGEQFF. In DNA form, the CDR3 reads TGCAGTGCTACAACTAGTGGTGAGCAGTTCTTC.

This chain joins TRBV30 and TRBJ1-1, with 7 bases fitting TRBD1. Germline CDR1 is GTSNPN and CDR2 is SVGIG (reference sequence). The CDR3 spans 14 residues. The J segment lost 2 bases and the V segment lost 5 bases, leaving 8 bases of the junction unmatched. As DNA, the CDR3 is TGTGCCTGGCGAAGACAGGGCCAAAACACTGAAGCTTTCTTT. Its translation is CAWRRQGQNTEAFF.

This clone was seen only a few times. The chain recombines TRBV2 with TRBJ2-3; a possible D gene is TRBD1 (6 bases). V was clipped by 7 bases and J by 4 bases, with 9 bases between them. In germline, CDR1 is SNHLY, CDR2 FYNNEI. The CDR3 has 12 residues. The CDR3 spells CASIEGADTQYF. CDR3 bases: TGTGCCAGCATCGAGGGGGCAGATACGCAGTATTTT.

The rearrangement joins TRBV5-1 to TRBJ1-4; 7 nucleotides line up with TRBD1. With 4 bases clipped from V and 7 bases from J, the junction kept 10 bases outside the gene matches. CDR3 length: 15 amino acids. Germline CDR1 reads SGHRS; CDR2 reads YFSETQ. The DNA for the CDR3 is TGCGCCAGCAGCCAGCAGACAGGGCACGGTGAAAAACTGTTTTTT. Its translation: CASSQQTGHGEKLFF.

The V and J genes are TRBV2 and TRBJ1-2; TRBD1 matches at 7 bases. V was pared by 8 bases and J by 0 bases, with 15 bases of the junction left unmatched. This CDR3 is built from 17 residues. Germline CDR1 SNHLY, CDR2 FYNNEI. CDR3 amino acids: CASLKSRQGKTNYGYTF. The CDR3 DNA reads TGTGCCAGCCTCAAATCCCGACAGGGAAAAACTAACTATGGCTACACCTTC.

This CDR3 is CASSYSGQGNYGYTF. The CDR3 DNA sequence: TGTGCCAGCAGTTACTCGGGACAGGGGAACTATGGCTACACCTTC. V is TRBV6-5 and J is TRBJ1-2; TRBD1 matches at 10 bases. Trimming took 0 bases from V and 2 from J; bases not matched to a gene: 0. The CDR3 runs to 15 residues. Looked up from germline, CDR1 is MNHEY and CDR2 is SVGAGI.

CDR3 sequence (DNA): TGTGCCAGCAGTTACGGGCAGGGTGTCAGTGAGCAGTTCTTC. Translation gives CASSYGQGVSEQFF. V and J are TRBV6-5 and TRBJ2-1, with D possibly TRBD1 on 5 matching bases. Germline V CDR1 and CDR2: MNHEY, SVGAGI. Trimming shortened V by 2 bases and J by 9 bases, and 14 bases separated the two germline ends. This CDR3 spans 14 amino acids.

The gene calls are TRBV5-5 and TRBJ1-2, with TRBD1 as a possible D gene (6 bases). Trimming left V 4 bases short and J 3 bases short, with 13 bases between. The CDR3 has 14 residues. Per the germline V gene, CDR1 is SGHKS and CDR2 is YYEKEE (reference sequence). CDR3 nucleotides: TGTGCCAGCAGCGAATCGACAGGTTACTATGGCTACACCTTC. Protein product: CASSESTGYYGYTF.

This chain connects TRBV6-6 to TRBJ1-2; TRBD1 aligns across 12 bases. Trimming at V came to 8 bases and at J to 4 bases, leaving 8 bases not matched to a gene. Germline values: CDR1 MNHNY, CDR2 SVGAGI (reference sequence). This CDR3 has 15 amino acids. The CDR3 DNA follows: TGTGCCAGCTTAATAGGGACAGGGGGCGGCTATGGCTACACCTTC. Its translation is CASLIGTGGGYGYTF.

The rearrangement uses TRBV27 and TRBJ1-1, with D maybe TRBD1 (6 bases). The CDR3 runs to 15 residues. Looked up from germline, CDR1 is MNHEY and CDR2 is SMNVEV (reference sequence). V lost 9 bases and J lost 4, with 21 bases in between. As DNA, the CDR3 is TGTGCCAGTCAACCTTTTGGGACACCGATCACTGAAGCTTTCTTT. This translates into CASQPFGTPITEAFF.

CDR3 bases: TGTGCCAGTAGCCCCAGGGGGACAGGGGGCGCAAATAACTATGGCTACACCTTC. It translates to CASSPRGTGGANNYGYTF. The chain has TRBV19 and TRBJ1-2; 12 nucleotides agree with TRBD1. Losses at the gene ends were 6 bases for V and 1 base for J; bases not matched to a gene: 12. The V gene's germline CDR1 is LNHDA and CDR2 SQIVND (reference sequence). This CDR3 region has 18 residues.